This T cell receptor (beta chain) was captured by sequencing in a study of blood T cell repertoires in COVID-19. Study in general: Whether acute or convalescent, the COVID-19 samples came from the United States, Italy and Spain. The cDNA or gDNA used as material had been derived from T cells, B-cell-depleted T cells, or PBMCs.

Original processing methods: It was from reference gene primer amplification that nucleated cell counts were estimated. The assay was immunoSEQ multiplex PCR, and TCRdb's table has in-frame clones only and misses some. V and J calls and clone size are as listed in that table; D and trimming were resolved from the DNA. The sample holds roughly 200,000 clones; approximately 84% are singletons and the top ten take 7.9%. The V end was cut by 3 bases, the J end by 1 base, with 12 bases between. The CDR3 is made up of 15 amino acids. CDR1 is MDHEN and CDR2 is SYDVKM in the germline V gene. The source material was peripheral blood. The genes are TRBV28 and TRBJ1-1; D is perhaps TRBD1 (6 bases). The sequence was obtained from a woman aged 80 or over with acute or convalescent COVID-19. CDR3 bases: TGTGCCAGCAGTTTCAGGGGAGGGGGGAACACTGAAGCTTTCTTT. This translates into CASSFRGGGNTEAFF.